This T cell receptor beta chain came from a study of blood T cell repertoires in COVID-19. Study summary: The samples span acute and convalescent COVID-19 from the United States, Italy and Spain.

During active infection, Seattle patients enrolled and were then monitored through disease. Original handling: The authors estimated nucleated cell counts from reference gene primer amplification. Using immunoSEQ multiplex PCR, the repertoire was profiled, and TCRdb retains in-frame clones only, with some absent. V and J calls and clone size are given by that table; D and trimming were obtained from the DNA. The data hold about 180,000 clones, with roughly 77% observed a single time. This CDR3 comprises 14 residues. With V trimmed by 5 bases and J by 2 bases, 3 bases remained unmatched. In germline, CDR1 is SGHAT, CDR2 FQNNGV.

Specimen: peripheral blood. The receptor's source is a woman of 80 years or more with COVID-19, enrolled during active disease. V gene TRBV11-2 combines with J gene TRBJ2-1; TRBD2 matches at 7 bases. CDR3 nucleotide sequence: TGTGCCAGCAGCGTCGCGGGAGCCTACAATGAGCAGTTCTTC. This gives the protein CASSVAGAYNEQFF. Looking up the rest from reference TRBV11-2 and TRBJ2-1 gives the full variable domain: EAGVAQSPRYKIIEKRQSVAFWCNPISGHATLYWYQQILGQGPKLLIQFQNNGVVDDSQLPKDRFSAERLKGVDSTLKIQPAKLEDSAVYLCASSVAGAYNEQFFGPGTRLTVL.